This TCR beta chain came from a study of T-cell reconstitution after alpha-beta-depleted transplantation in children. Study outcomes and limitations: The authors attributed T-cell counts and diversity one year after transplant mostly to newly produced T cells. About two months after transplant, alpha-beta T cells reportedly came from several hundred expanded graft clones. Some patients showed high day-60 TCRbeta diversity, which derived from surviving recipient T cells and thymic progenitors.

Preparing the TCRbeta library involved the use of unique molecular identifiers. From the PCR reads, TCRdb called clonotypes with MiXCR, one entry per CDR3 protein. The table includes almost 250,000 distinct CDR3 sequences, 25% detected once. As to this clonotype: Its cognate antigen is unknown.

This sample comprised PBMCs, obtained before TCRalphabeta/CD19-depleted stem cell transplant. This sequence originates from a girl aged 2-9 years with Fanconi anemia, due to receive a stem cell transplant.

The CDR3 loop is CASSLAFTEAFF. In DNA, the CDR3 is TGTGCCAGCAGCTTGGCTTTCACTGAAGCTTTCTTT. The chain has TRBV5-4 and TRBJ1-1, with D unresolved. This CDR3 has 12 amino acids. Germline CDR1 and CDR2: SGHNT and YYREEE (reference sequence). V lost 0 bases, J lost 4 bases, and 4 bases lay in between. The complete variable domain, with remaining parts taken from reference TRBV5-4 and TRBJ1-1, reads ETGVTQSPTHLIKTRGQQVTLRCSSQSGHNTVSWYQQALGQGPQFIFQYYREEENGRGNFPPRFSGLQFPNYSSELNVNALELDDSALYLCASSLAFTEAFFGQGTRLTVV.